This TCR beta chain was recovered during a study of blood T cell repertoires in COVID-19. Study at large: Acute-phase and convalescent COVID-19 samples originated in the United States, Italy and Spain. Sources were T cells, B-cell-depleted T cells, or PBMCs; the material itself was cDNA or gDNA.

In its sample, this clone was seen once. In the original analysis: Reference gene primer amplification in the assay estimated nucleated cell counts. The assay was immunoSEQ multiplex PCR, and TCRdb's table has in-frame clones only and misses some. That table is the source of V, J and clone size, and D and trimming were worked out from the DNA. The top ten clones hold roughly 12% of a sample with about 180,000 clones, around 80% of them seen once. Germline V gene data show CDR1 as SGHDN and CDR2 as FVKESK. Trimming cost V 3 bases and J 9 bases; bases outside gene matches: 5. There are 15 residues in the CDR3.

The genes are TRBV14 and TRBJ1-6; TRBD1 aligns across 10 bases. The sequencing input was peripheral blood. The clonotype was recovered from an elderly woman with COVID-19, enrolled during active disease. This CDR3 is CASSHRTGGSSPLHF. Written as DNA, the CDR3 is TGTGCCAGCAGCCATCGGACAGGGGGTAGTTCACCCCTCCACTTT.